Below, 28 T cell receptor beta chains from the same sample are listed, as sequenced in a study of response to subunit inactivated influenza vaccine. TCRdb re-called the RT-PCR reads with MiXCR, one entry per CDR3 protein. Of around 540,000 distinct CDR3 sequences in the sample, about 11% were seen once. The sample in question was PBMCs from blood, obtained on the day of vaccination. Receptors were obtained from a man aged 50 or older who received an inactivated influenza vaccine.

This clonotype was observed a few times. The chain is built from TRBV5-1 and TRBJ2-5; D perhaps matches TRBD2 (6 bases). Per germline, CDR1 SGHRS and CDR2 YFSETQ. The V end lost 5 bases, the J end lost 1 base, and 15 bases lay between the germline ends. The CDR3 has 15 residues. Written as DNA, the CDR3 is TGCGCCAGCAGAGATAAAGCGGGCTTCCAAGAGACCCAGTACTTC. It codes for CASRDKAGFQETQYF. Combining the CDR3 with reference TRBV5-1 and TRBJ2-5 gives the whole variable domain KAGVTQTPRYLIKTRGQQVTLSCSPISGHRSVSWYQQTPGQGLQFLFEYFSETQRNKGNFPGRFSGRQFSNSRSEMNVSTLELGDSALYLCASRDKAGFQETQYFGPGTRLLVL.

This clonotype appeared a few times. The chain has TRBV11-2 and TRBJ2-2; D is possibly TRBD1 (6 bases). Germline loops: CDR1 SGHAT, CDR2 FQNNGV. The CDR3 runs 14 residues. Deletions cut 1 base from V and 6 bases from J, with 9 bases between. CDR3 in DNA: TGTGCCAGCAGCTTAGTTGGGGGCCCCGGGGAGCTGTTTTTT. It encodes CASSLVGGPGELFF.

This chain uses TRBV20-1 with TRBJ2-5; the match to TRBD2 covers 11 bases. Losses at the gene ends were 6 bases for V and 1 base for J; bases not matched to a gene: 16. Germline lookup yields CDR1 DFQATT and CDR2 SNEGSKA (reference sequence). CDR3 size: 18 residues. The CDR3 region is CSATRPSGGRGPQETQYF. DNA for the CDR3: TGCAGTGCAACTCGGCCTAGCGGGGGGAGGGGTCCCCAAGAGACCCAGTACTTC.

There are a few counts of this clonotype. The chain employs TRBV11-2 and TRBJ2-4; D call uncertain. V lost 0 bases and J lost 8, with 14 bases in between. Germline CDR1 and CDR2: SGHAT and FQNNGV. The CDR3 extends over 15 amino acids. This chain's CDR3 is CASSLEGWVQDIQYF. CDR3 DNA sequence: TGTGCCAGCAGCTTAGAGGGCTGGGTTCAGGACATTCAGTACTTC.

This clonotype was detected a few times. The genes are TRBV6-2 or TRBV6-3 and TRBJ1-5; D call uncertain. Trimming took 4 bases from V and 6 from J, leaving 13 bases between them. The germline V gene encodes CDR1 MNHEY and CDR2 SVGEGT. This CDR3 is 14 amino acids long. CDR3 amino acids: CASSFRQAAQPQHF. The CDR3 DNA reads as TGTGCCAGCAGTTTTCGGCAGGCGGCTCAGCCCCAGCATTTT.

The V call is TRBV6-8, the J call TRBJ2-2; TRBD2 might be the D (5 bases). The CDR3 loop spans 18 amino acids. Deletions cut 2 bases from V and 4 bases from J, with 20 bases between. Germline V CDR1 and CDR2: MNHGY, SAAAGT. This CDR3 reads CASSYGSGPTRATGELFF. CDR3 nucleotides: TGTGCCAGCAGTTACGGAAGCGGCCCTACGCGAGCCACCGGGGAGCTGTTTTTT.

This clonotype was observed a few times. The V call is TRBV7-9, the J call TRBJ2-3, with D perhaps matching TRBD2 (5 bases). Germline V lookup: CDR1 SEHNR, CDR2 FQNEAQ (reference sequence). The germline V and J ends were trimmed by 0 bases and 4 bases, with 14 bases remaining between them. This CDR3 has 16 residues. The CDR3 protein is CASSLARSGSPDTQYF. CDR3 DNA sequence: TGTGCCAGCAGCTTAGCAAGGTCGGGAAGCCCAGATACGCAGTATTTT.

This clonotype came up a few times. The chain employs TRBV18 and TRBJ2-1; 8 nucleotides match TRBD2. With V trimmed by 3 bases and J by 8 bases, 9 bases remained unmatched. There are 15 residues in the CDR3. Per the germline V gene, CDR1 is KGHSH and CDR2 is LQKENI. CDR3 in DNA: TGTGCCAGCTCACCTGCCGGGACTAGTTTGGATGAGCAGTTCTTC. Amino acid sequence: CASSPAGTSLDEQFF.

This clonotype was counted only a few times. The chain links TRBV18 to TRBJ2-1; D possibly corresponds to TRBD2 (5 bases). Between the trimmed V and J ends, which lost 6 bases and 7 bases, there was a span of 19 bases. CDR3 length: 15 amino acids. Germline CDR1 is KGHSH and CDR2 is LQKENI. CDR3 bases: TGTGCCAGCTCTCTCCGGCATCTCGAGGGAAATGAGCAGTTCTTC. Translating it yields CASSLRHLEGNEQFF.

The rearrangement uses TRBV7-9 and TRBJ2-1, with D unclear. The CDR3 totals 11 residues. Between the trimmed V and J ends, which lost 5 bases and 8 bases, there was a span of 7 bases. The germline V gene encodes CDR1 SEHNR and CDR2 FQNEAQ (reference sequence). CDR3: CASSGWDEQFF. CDR3 nucleotides: TGTGCCAGCAGCGGGTGGGATGAGCAGTTCTTC.

This clonotype was counted between two and nine times. The rearrangement uses TRBV20-1 and TRBJ2-1, with TRBD2 matching over 10 bases. Germline assignment: CDR1 DFQATT and CDR2 SNEGSKA (reference sequence). This CDR3 is built from 18 residues. Trimming took 0 bases from V and 6 from J; bases not matched to a gene: 14. For the CDR3, the DNA is TGCAGTGCTAGAGATCATTCCCGAACTAGCGGGGTCTTCAATGAGCAGTTCTTC. It translates to CSARDHSRTSGVFNEQFF.

Concerning this clonotype itself: The junction departs from germline at one end; a sequencing error may be responsible. The chain uses TRBV14 and TRBJ2-1, with a possible D match to TRBD1 (6 bases). This CDR3 is built from 15 residues. CDR1 and CDR2 from the germline V gene are SGHDN and FVKESK. DNA for the CDR3: TGTGACAGCAGCCGCCGGGACATCCTTTTTAATGAGCAGTTCTTC. Translation: CDSSRRDILFNEQFF.

In its sample, this clonotype was seen a few times. The genes are TRBV6-1 and TRBJ2-5, with a possible D match to TRBD1 (6 bases). Germline V gene lookup returns CDR1 MNHNS and CDR2 SASEGT. V was trimmed by 6 bases and J by 3 bases, leaving 14 bases between them. The CDR3 extends over 14 amino acids. CDR3 bases: TGTGCCAGCAGGACCAGGGGTTTTGAAGAGACCCAGTACTTC. Translated, it gives CASRTRGFEETQYF.

This clonotype has just a few counts. The chain combines TRBV13 with TRBJ1-2; TRBD1 might be the D (6 bases). The CDR3 is 12 amino acids. Trimming shortened V by 5 bases and J by 10 bases, and 14 bases separated the two germline ends. Looked up from germline, CDR1 is PRHDT and CDR2 is FYEKMQ (reference sequence). The CDR3: CASSLNRDDYTF. In nucleotides, the CDR3 is TGTGCCAGCAGCCTTAACAGGGACGACTACACCTTC.

This clonotype was seen a few times. This chain connects TRBV10-3 to TRBJ2-1, with 7 bases lining up with TRBD2. Looked up from germline, CDR1 is ENHRY and CDR2 is SYGVKD. The CDR3 runs 15 residues. V lost 2 bases, J lost 6 bases, and 7 bases stayed unmatched. CDR3 bases: TGTGCCATCAGTGAGGTAGGGGAGGGGATCAATGAGCAGTTCTTC. This codes for CAISEVGEGINEQFF.

The genes are TRBV6-1 and TRBJ2-5; tentatively, D is TRBD2 (6 bases). In germline, CDR1 is MNHNS, CDR2 SASEGT. The CDR3 has 16 residues. V was clipped by 3 bases and J by 7 bases, with 21 bases between them. CDR3 sequence reads: CASSDVRGTVSRTQYF. CDR3 coding DNA: TGTGCCAGCAGTGATGTACGCGGGACCGTATCTCGGACCCAGTACTTC.

This clonotype was seen only a few times. The chain has TRBV29-1 and TRBJ1-2; no firm D call. The CDR3 has 13 residues. V lost 4 bases to trimming and J lost 3 bases, with 12 bases between them. Germline V CDR1 and CDR2: SQVTM, ANQGSEA. As DNA, the CDR3 is TGCAGCGTTGTGGGCGGGGATGACTATGGCTACACCTTC. Its translation is CSVVGGDDYGYTF.

The J gene is TRBJ2-5, the V gene TRBV29-1; D is unresolved. From germline, CDR1 is SQVTM and CDR2 ANQGSEA. The V and J ends lost 5 bases and 5 bases respectively, with 12 bases between them. The CDR3 runs 12 residues. The CDR3 DNA is TGCAGCGTTATTTCGGATTACGAGACCCAGTACTTC. It translates to CSVISDYETQYF.

V and J are TRBV24-1 and TRBJ2-2; D might be TRBD1 (6 bases). CDR1 and CDR2 from the germline V gene are KGHDR and SFDVKD. V lost 5 bases to trimming and J lost 0 bases, with 6 bases between them. The CDR3 spans 14 residues. CDR3 sequence (DNA): TGTGCCACCAGTGCAGGGGCGAACACCGGGGAGCTGTTTTTT. Protein sequence: CATSAGANTGELFF.

This clonotype was detected many times. The chain has TRBV29-1 and TRBJ1-4, with D uncertain. Germline-derived CDR1 and CDR2 are SQVTM and ANQGSEA. The CDR3 is made up of 14 amino acids. Between the trimmed V and J ends, which lost 7 bases and 0 bases, there was a span of 12 bases. CDR3 nucleotides: TGCAGCGCCACACCCCGTGCAACTAATGAAAAACTGTTTTTT. This translates into CSATPRATNEKLFF.

The CDR3 nucleotides are TGTGCCAGCAGCCAAGATCCTGGAGGGCCTGGTGAGCAGTTCTTC. This sequence encodes CASSQDPGGPGEQFF. The chain couples TRBV4-2 to TRBJ2-1, with a tentative D call TRBD2 (6 bases). Germline V CDR1 and CDR2: LGHNA, YNFKEQ. The germline V and J ends were trimmed by 0 bases and 9 bases, with 15 bases remaining between them. This CDR3 comprises 15 residues.

In regard to this clonotype: Since a much larger clone is just one base distant, this may be a read error. The chain employs TRBV7-9 and TRBJ2-7; no definite D call. This CDR3 has 11 residues. With 2 bases removed from V and 5 bases from J, the gap between germline ends came to 4 bases. CDR1 and CDR2 from the germline V gene are SEHNR and FQNEAQ (reference sequence). CDR3 sequence (DNA): TGTGCCAGCAGCTTATGGGACGAGCAGTACTTC. Protein sequence: CASSLWDEQYF.

This clonotype was detected a few times. V usage is TRBV25-1 and J usage is TRBJ2-1; 7 bases are shared with TRBD2. V trimming: 8 bases; J trimming: 8 bases; junction bases outside the gene matches: 9. The CDR3 is made up of 13 amino acids. The V gene's germline CDR1 is MGHDK and CDR2 SYGVNS. The CDR3 DNA is TGTGCCAGCGCGGGGGTAGGTCTCGATGAGCAGTTCTTC. Its translation is CASAGVGLDEQFF.

The chain uses TRBV28 and TRBJ2-3; unclear D gene. The CDR3 extends over 15 amino acids. V shed 4 bases and J shed 3 bases, with 14 bases lying between them. CDR1 is MDHEN, CDR2 SYDVKM, per germline. This chain's CDR3 is CASSSVGKPTDTQYF. The CDR3 region has the DNA TGTGCCAGCAGTTCCGTTGGTAAACCAACAGATACGCAGTATTTT.

In its sample, this clonotype was seen a few times. This chain uses TRBV4-2 with TRBJ1-2; D possibly corresponds to TRBD1 (6 bases). The germline V and J ends were trimmed by 2 bases and 5 bases, with 15 bases remaining between them. Germline values: CDR1 LGHNA, CDR2 YNFKEQ. This CDR3 has 15 residues. This chain's CDR3 is CASSQRTELWYGYTF. The CDR3 DNA sequence: TGTGCCAGCAGCCAAAGGACAGAACTCTGGTATGGCTACACCTTC.

This clonotype has a handful of counts. This chain joins TRBV9 and TRBJ2-1; the match to TRBD2 covers 7 bases. The germline V gene encodes CDR1 SGDLS and CDR2 YYNGEE. The CDR3 is 16 amino acids. The V segment lost 3 bases and the J segment 8 bases; nucleotides outside the gene matches: 14. The CDR3 DNA is TGTGCCAGCAGCGATGGGGACTACTCGGGTCCTCATGAGCAGTTCTTC. Translation gives CASSDGDYSGPHEQFF.

V gene TRBV19 combines with J gene TRBJ2-7; 7 positions agree with TRBD2. CDR3 length: 14 amino acids. The germline CDR1 and CDR2 sequences are LNHDA and SQIVND (reference sequence). V dropped 3 bases and J dropped 3; count of bases not matched to a gene: 5. The CDR3 DNA follows: TGTGCCAGTAGTATCGGCGGGAGTATCTACGAGCAGTACTTC. Its protein product is CASSIGGSIYEQYF.

The V gene is TRBV6-2 or TRBV6-3, the J gene TRBJ2-7; 15 positions agree with TRBD2. Germline V gene lookup returns CDR1 MNHEY and CDR2 SVGEGT. CDR3 length: 15 residues. The trim removed 6 bases at V and 6 bases at J, leaving 6 bases unmatched. This chain's CDR3 is CASSRTSGRAFEQYF. The DNA for the CDR3 is TGTGCCAGCAGCCGGACTAGCGGGAGGGCCTTCGAGCAGTACTTC.